This T cell receptor beta chain was observed in a study of T-cell reconstitution after alpha-beta-depleted transplantation in children. As it was prepared, the TCRbeta library received unique molecular identifiers. TCRdb reprocessed the PCR reads with MiXCR, giving one entry per CDR3 protein. The profile covers roughly 200,000 distinct CDR3 sequences, with roughly a tenth appearing a single time and around 6% taken by the ten largest. CDR3 length: 15 amino acids. V lost 5 bases to trimming and J lost 4 bases; unmatched junction nucleotides: 8. Germline V gives CDR1 SGHAT, CDR2 FQNNGV. Sequencing was performed on PBMCs from the stem cell graft donor, taken from the stem cell graft. This chain uses TRBV11-2 with TRBJ2-7, with 10 bases fitting TRBD1. This receptor was obtained from a human donor who donated a stem cell graft to a child with acute lymphoblastic leukemia. Here the CDR3 reads CASSPPGQGWYEQYF. DNA for the CDR3: TGTGCCAGCAGCCCCCCGGGACAGGGGTGGTACGAGCAGTACTTC.